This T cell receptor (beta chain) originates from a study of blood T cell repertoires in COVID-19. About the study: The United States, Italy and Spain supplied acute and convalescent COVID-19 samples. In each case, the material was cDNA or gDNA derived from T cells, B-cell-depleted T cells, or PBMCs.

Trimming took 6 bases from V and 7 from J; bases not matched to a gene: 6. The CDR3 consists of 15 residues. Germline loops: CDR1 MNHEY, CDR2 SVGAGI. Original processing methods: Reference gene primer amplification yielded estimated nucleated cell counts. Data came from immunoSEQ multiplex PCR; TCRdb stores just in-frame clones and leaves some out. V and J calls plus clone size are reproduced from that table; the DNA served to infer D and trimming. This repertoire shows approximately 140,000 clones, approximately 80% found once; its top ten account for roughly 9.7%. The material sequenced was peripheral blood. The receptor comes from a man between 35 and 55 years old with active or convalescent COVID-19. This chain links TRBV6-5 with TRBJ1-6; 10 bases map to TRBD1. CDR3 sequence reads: CASRTGQGSNSPLHF. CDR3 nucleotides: TGTGCCAGCAGGACGGGACAGGGGTCGAATTCACCCCTCCACTTT.